The 31 T cell receptor beta chains presented below share a single source sample, sequenced in a study of beta chain features in type 1 diabetes. TCRB transcripts that were expressed got sequenced, as all of the isolated RNA had been reverse transcribed. Data came from immunoSEQ multiplex PCR; TCRdb stores just in-frame clones and leaves some out. The sample gives approximately 37,000 clones, roughly 67% of which show up once; 2% to 2.5% is in the top ten. The material sequenced was Tregs from blood. These receptors were taken from a woman in her thirties in good health.

The V call is TRBV5-1, the J call TRBJ1-4; perhaps TRBD1 as D (6 bases). CDR1 is SGHRS, CDR2 YFSETQ, per germline. This CDR3 comprises 16 residues. The CDR3 DNA is TGCGCGTCGGGGATGGGGGCAAGAAACCTTAATGAAAAACTGTTTTTT. Encoded protein: CASGMGARNLNEKLFF.

CDR3 residues: CASSARLADTDTQYF. The CDR3 DNA sequence: TGTGCCAGCAGCGCAAGGCTAGCGGATACAGATACGCAGTATTTT. The chain joins TRBV7-3 to TRBJ2-3; 7 bases align to TRBD2. The trim removed 5 bases at V and 3 bases at J, leaving 8 bases unmatched. The CDR3 totals 15 residues. The germline gives CDR1 SGHTA, CDR2 FQGTGA.

The V and J genes are TRBV6-6 and TRBJ1-1; D not resolved. V was pared by 5 bases and J by 1 base, with 5 bases between. In germline, CDR1 is MNHNY, CDR2 SVGAGI (reference sequence). The CDR3 runs 12 residues. As DNA, the CDR3 is TGTGCCAGCAGTCCCAGGAACACTGAAGCTTTCTTT. Protein sequence: CASSPRNTEAFF.

The CDR3 DNA follows: TGTGCCAGCTCACCCCGGACTAGCGGGACCTACAATGAGCAGTTCTTC. This codes for CASSPRTSGTYNEQFF. The gene calls are TRBV18 and TRBJ2-1, with 12 nucleotides matching TRBD2. The CDR3 runs 16 residues. The V gene's germline CDR1 is KGHSH and CDR2 LQKENI. The trim removed 3 bases at V and 2 bases at J, leaving 2 bases unmatched.

The CDR3 DNA is TGCGCCAGCAGCTCACGGGATAATGAGCAGTTCTTC. This sequence encodes CASSSRDNEQFF. This chain connects TRBV5-1 to TRBJ2-1; perhaps TRBD2 as D (5 bases). The ends were cut back, 3 bases at V and 7 bases at J, with 8 bases in the middle. CDR3 length: 12 amino acids. Germline loops: CDR1 SGHRS, CDR2 YFSETQ. Full variable domain (remainder filled in from reference TRBV5-1 and TRBJ2-1): KAGVTQTPRYLIKTRGQQVTLSCSPISGHRSVSWYQQTPGQGLQFLFEYFSETQRNKGNFPGRFSGRQFSNSRSEMNVSTLELGDSALYLCASSSRDNEQFFGPGTRLTVL.

The chain employs TRBV19 and TRBJ2-7, with TRBD1 as a possible D gene (6 bases). Between the trimmed V and J ends, which lost 2 bases and 2 bases, there was a span of 25 bases. The germline V gene has CDR1 LNHDA and CDR2 SQIVND (reference sequence). The length of the CDR3 is 19 residues. The DNA of the CDR3 is TGTGCCAGTAGTATAATTCCGGTTCAGGGGACAACAGGAACCTACGAGCAGTACTTC. Its protein product is CASSIIPVQGTTGTYEQYF. Filled out from reference TRBV19 and TRBJ2-7, the complete variable domain reads DGGITQSPKYLFRKEGQNVTLSCEQNLNHDAMYWYRQDPGQGLRLIYYSQIVNDFQKGDIAEGYSVSREKKESFPLTVTSAQKNPTAFYLCASSIIPVQGTTGTYEQYFGPGTRLTVT.

The V and J genes are TRBV5-1 and TRBJ2-1; TRBD2 agrees at 9 bases. The V segment lost 0 bases and the J segment 9 bases; nucleotides outside the gene matches: 7. The CDR3 runs to 15 residues. Germline V CDR1 and CDR2: SGHRS, YFSETQ. CDR3 residues: CASSLGGTSLLEQFF. The CDR3 DNA reads as TGCGCCAGCAGCTTGGGGGGGACTAGCCTCCTTGAGCAGTTCTTC.

The CDR3 region has the DNA TGTGCCTGGAGTGTTCCTTCAGGGGGGCGGGATTATGGCTACACCTTC. This translates into CAWSVPSGGRDYGYTF. The V and J genes are TRBV30 and TRBJ1-2; 7 nucleotides match TRBD1. The germline gives CDR1 GTSNPN, CDR2 SVGIG (reference sequence). Trimming at V came to 0 bases and at J to 5 bases, leaving 12 bases not matched to a gene. The CDR3 extends over 16 amino acids.

This clone was picked up a small number of times. The sample has other DNA sequences that encode this CDR3 too. The rearrangement uses TRBV28 and TRBJ2-7, with D perhaps TRBD1 (6 bases). Germline values: CDR1 MDHEN, CDR2 SYDVKM. This CDR3 is 13 amino acids long. Trimming cost V 5 bases and J 1 base, with 9 bases left between them. CDR3 sequence reads: CASSPGQSYEQYF. The CDR3 region has the DNA TGTGCCAGCAGTCCAGGACAGTCCTACGAGCAGTACTTC.

The chain carries TRBV7-9 and TRBJ2-1; the D gene is possibly TRBD2 (6 bases). V was shortened by 9 bases and J by 15 bases, with 24 bases between the two germline ends. Per germline, CDR1 SEHNR and CDR2 FQNEAQ (reference sequence). The length of the CDR3 is 13 residues. The CDR3 reads CASDPIGGSAWFF. CDR3 DNA sequence: TGTGCCAGTGATCCCATCGGGGGATCGGCGTGGTTCTTC.

This clone has just one count. J is TRBJ1-5 and V is TRBV19; D not certain. With 9 bases removed from V and 9 bases from J, the gap between germline ends came to 6 bases. Per the germline V gene, CDR1 is LNHDA and CDR2 is SQIVND (reference sequence). The CDR3 consists of 9 residues. The CDR3: CASGSPQHF. The CDR3 DNA follows: TGTGCCAGCGGGTCGCCCCAGCATTTT.

The table lists this clone with a few counts. This rearrangement joins TRBV18 to TRBJ2-1; TRBD2 agrees at 9 bases. V lost 2 bases and J lost 6; bases outside the gene matches: 11. CDR1 KGHSH and CDR2 LQKENI come from the germline V gene. The CDR3 runs 17 residues. The CDR3 loop reads CASSPTPSGTSSNEQFF. DNA for the CDR3: TGTGCCAGCTCACCAACTCCATCCGGGACTAGCAGCAATGAGCAGTTCTTC.

This clone has only a few counts. The chain joins TRBV19 to TRBJ2-3, with D possibly being TRBD2 (5 bases). V was cut by 5 bases and J by 0 bases, with 15 bases left in between. The germline gives CDR1 LNHDA, CDR2 SQIVND (reference sequence). This CDR3 comprises 16 residues. The CDR3 nucleotides read TGTGCCAGTAGTTGGTCTGGCGGGCGTAGCACAGATACGCAGTATTTT. It yields the protein CASSWSGGRSTDTQYF.

J is TRBJ2-1 and V is TRBV7-6; 11 positions agree with TRBD2. The germline V gene encodes CDR1 SGHVS and CDR2 FNYEAQ. Unmatched junction bases numbered 9, after V lost 5 bases and J lost 3 bases. The CDR3 spans 17 residues. This chain's CDR3 is CASSTGTSGTRYNEQFF. CDR3 nucleotide sequence: TGTGCCAGCAGCACAGGGACTAGCGGAACTCGCTACAATGAGCAGTTCTTC.

The chain links TRBV4-3 to TRBJ2-5; TRBD1 matches at 9 bases. Matching the DNA end better, TRBJ2-7 makes the J call doubtful. This CDR3 spans 15 amino acids. Germline V gene data show CDR1 as LGHNA and CDR2 as YSLEER. The CDR3 DNA follows: TGCGCCAGCAGCCGAACCGGGACAGGGCCCTACGAGCAGTACTTC. This codes for CASSRTGTGPYEQYF.

The chain links TRBV30 to TRBJ2-7; tentative D call: TRBD2 (5 bases). Germline-derived CDR1 and CDR2 are GTSNPN and SVGIG (reference sequence). The CDR3 has 13 amino acids. Trimming shortened V by 2 bases and J by 2 bases, and 10 bases separated the two germline ends. The CDR3 DNA sequence: TGTGCCTGGAGTAGCGGAGGTCCCTACGAGCAGTACTTC. Translation gives CAWSSGGPYEQYF.

Only a few counts were recorded for this clone. This sequence joins TRBV15 and TRBJ2-5, with TRBD2 as a possible D gene (6 bases). Germline V gene lookup returns CDR1 LNHNV and CDR2 YYDKDF (reference sequence). The length of the CDR3 is 16 residues. Trimming pared 3 bases from V and 5 bases from J, leaving 19 bases between. Here the CDR3 reads CATSSRVLLAAETQYF. Here the CDR3 DNA reads TGTGCCACCAGCAGCCGGGTATTACTAGCCGCGGAGACCCAGTACTTC.

The chain has TRBV6-1 and TRBJ2-1; D uncertain. Trimming took 4 bases from V and 3 from J, leaving 10 bases between them. Germline-derived CDR1 and CDR2 are MNHNS and SASEGT. This CDR3 is 14 amino acids long. Here the CDR3 reads CASSVYSFYNEQFF. For the CDR3, the DNA is TGTGCCAGCAGTGTTTACAGTTTCTACAATGAGCAGTTCTTC.

DNA for the CDR3: TGTGCCAGCTCAGCGCGGTTCACAGATACGCAGTATTTT. Amino acids: CASSARFTDTQYF. The rearrangement uses TRBV18 and TRBJ2-3; D unresolved. V dropped 5 bases and J dropped 2 bases, with 8 bases sitting between them. The CDR3 contains 13 residues. The germline gives CDR1 KGHSH, CDR2 LQKENI.

The rearrangement joins TRBV10-2 to TRBJ2-2, with D maybe TRBD1 (6 bases). The CDR3 is 15 amino acids. The germline gives CDR1 WSHSY, CDR2 SAAADI. V was cut by 6 bases and J by 2 bases, with 13 bases left in between. The CDR3 nucleotides read TGCGCCAGCAGGGCTGGGACATTAAACACCGGGGAGCTGTTTTTT. This translates into CASRAGTLNTGELFF.

This rearrangement joins TRBV28 to TRBJ2-7, with D perhaps matching TRBD2 (6 bases). Trimming took 4 bases from V and 2 from J, leaving 9 bases between them. The length of the CDR3 is 13 residues. Germline lookup yields CDR1 MDHEN and CDR2 SYDVKM. CDR3 DNA: TGTGCCAGCAGTTCAACTAGCCCCTACGAGCAGTACTTC. Translating it yields CASSSTSPYEQYF. The variable domain in full, with the rest retrieved from reference TRBV28 and TRBJ2-7, is DVKVTQSSRYLVKRTGEKVFLECVQDMDHENMFWYRQDPGLGLRLIYFSYDVKMKEKGDIPEGYSVSREKKERFSLILESASTNQTSMYLCASSSTSPYEQYFGPGTRLTVT.

This clone turned up a few times. This chain connects TRBV11-2 to TRBJ2-1; 10 bases align to TRBD2. Germline values: CDR1 SGHAT, CDR2 FQNNGV. This CDR3 is 16 amino acids long. V was pared by 1 base and J by 7 bases, with 7 bases of the junction left unmatched. The CDR3 DNA sequence: TGTGCCAGCAGCTTAGTTGGGCTAGCGGGAGTTAATGAGCAGTTCTTC. It is translated as CASSLVGLAGVNEQFF. Together with reference TRBV11-2 and TRBJ2-1, the CDR3 gives the full variable domain: EAGVAQSPRYKIIEKRQSVAFWCNPISGHATLYWYQQILGQGPKLLIQFQNNGVVDDSQLPKDRFSAERLKGVDSTLKIQPAKLEDSAVYLCASSLVGLAGVNEQFFGPGTRLTVL.

This chain joins TRBV7-9 and TRBJ1-1; D is possibly TRBD1 (6 bases). Looked up from germline, CDR1 is SEHNR and CDR2 is FQNEAQ (reference sequence). The V end lost 3 bases, the J end lost 6 bases, and 8 bases lay between the germline ends. The CDR3 runs to 12 residues. The CDR3 sequence is CASSFAGAEAFF. The CDR3 bases are TGTGCCAGCAGCTTTGCAGGGGCTGAAGCTTTCTTT. Full variable domain (rest looked up from reference TRBV7-9 and TRBJ1-1): DTGVSQNPRHKITKRGQNVTFRCDPISEHNRLYWYRQTLGQGPEFLTYFQNEAQLEKSRLLSDRFSAERPKGSFSTLEIQRTEQGDSAMYLCASSFAGAEAFFGQGTRLTVV.

The J gene is TRBJ2-5, the V gene TRBV5-6; 8 bases agree with TRBD1. This CDR3 comprises 17 residues. V lost 0 bases, J lost 4 bases, and 11 bases stayed unmatched. Germline values: CDR1 SGHDT, CDR2 YYEEEE. The CDR3 region has the DNA TGTGCCAGCAGCTTGGGGTACAGGACAGGGCGGGGAGAGACCCAGTACTTC. Its protein product is CASSLGYRTGRGETQYF.

This clone was detected a few times. The CDR3 sequence is CSARLADEQFF. CDR3 coding DNA: TGCAGTGCTAGACTAGCCGATGAGCAGTTCTTC. This chain links TRBV20-1 with TRBJ2-1; D possibly corresponds to TRBD2 (5 bases). In germline, CDR1 is DFQATT, CDR2 SNEGSKA (reference sequence). This CDR3 region has 11 residues. V was cut by 2 bases and J by 8 bases, with 7 bases left in between.

This chain connects TRBV15 to TRBJ2-3; 9 positions match TRBD2. This CDR3 spans 16 amino acids. Per germline, CDR1 LNHNV and CDR2 YYDKDF (reference sequence). The V and J ends lost 3 bases and 1 base, in that order; junction bases with no gene match: 5. CDR3 DNA: TGTGCCACCAGCAGTATAGCGGGAGTTGGCACAGATACGCAGTATTTT. Its protein product is CATSSIAGVGTDTQYF.

The rearrangement joins TRBV7-2 to TRBJ2-5; 7 bases match TRBD2. CDR3 size: 15 residues. CDR1 and CDR2 (germline): SGHTA, FQGNSA. J was trimmed by 4 bases and V by 5 bases; bases with no gene match: 10. Written as DNA, the CDR3 is TGTGCCAGCAGCGCGACCGGGACTATCAGAGAGACCCAGTACTTC. Amino acids: CASSATGTIRETQYF.

The chain employs TRBV6-4 and TRBJ1-5; no definite D call. V was cut by 4 bases and J by 5 bases, with 9 bases left in between. This CDR3 is 13 amino acids long. Germline CDR1 MRHNA, CDR2 SNTAGT. The CDR3 loop is CASSAESDQPQHF. The CDR3 nucleotides read TGTGCCAGCAGTGCGGAGTCCGATCAGCCCCAGCATTTT.

The chain combines TRBV28 with TRBJ1-2; D gene ambiguous. Germline-derived CDR1 and CDR2 are MDHEN and SYDVKM. V was cut by 2 bases and J by 3 bases, with 10 bases left in between. This CDR3 comprises 14 residues. The CDR3 spells CASSLAGWDYGYTF. In DNA, the CDR3 is TGTGCCAGCAGTTTAGCAGGATGGGACTATGGCTACACCTTC.

In its sample, this clone was seen once. The rearrangement uses TRBV18 and TRBJ1-4; 7 positions agree with TRBD1. The CDR3 is made up of 15 amino acids. V lost 2 bases, J lost 8 bases, and 8 bases stayed unmatched. Looked up from germline, CDR1 is KGHSH and CDR2 is LQKENI. The chain's CDR3 is CASSPRGGAGEKLFF. DNA of the CDR3: TGTGCCAGCTCACCAAGAGGGGGCGCGGGAGAAAAACTGTTTTTT. Combining the CDR3 with reference TRBV18 and TRBJ1-4 gives the whole variable domain NAGVMQNPRHLVRRRGQEARLRCSPMKGHSHVYWYRQLPEEGLKFMVYLQKENIIDESGMPKERFSAEFPKEGPSILRIQQVVRGDSAAYFCASSPRGGAGEKLFFGSGTQLSVL.

The V gene is TRBV27, the J gene TRBJ2-5; D is perhaps TRBD1 (6 bases). The CDR3 consists of 12 residues. Trimming removed 8 bases at V and 5 bases at J, with 12 bases between. Germline V gives CDR1 MNHEY, CDR2 SMNVEV (reference sequence). CDR3 bases: TGTGCCAGCCTCCAGGGGAAGGAGACCCAGTACTTC. Its protein product is CASLQGKETQYF.